The sequence of this T cell receptor (beta chain) was determined in a study of blood T cell repertoires in COVID-19 (dated by TCRdb to 2018 to 2021). Background on the whole study: Samples from collaborators originated in the United States, Italy and Spain and spanned both the acute and convalescent phases of COVID-19. The sample metadata nearly always contained a de-identified subject ID, COVID-19 status, age in years and sex. Where available, HLA class I and class II types were taken from metadata supplied by the sample provider and were not determined by assay-based typing. The repertoires were made available in a free public database intended to serve as a resource for research on the immune response to SARS-CoV-2. The material from the prospective study consisted of cDNA or gDNA derived from T cells, B-cell-depleted T cells, or PBMCs. The dataset comprised deeply sampled blood TCRbeta repertoires from subjects exposed to, actively infected with, or recovered from COVID-19. Samples came from the ongoing ImmuneRACE study (first 160 participants) plus 1,254 subjects from 6 global collaborators.

In the prospective study, participants were 18 to 89 years old, resided in fewer than 25 geographic areas of the United States, and were enrolled through a virtual design. Cohort assignment in the prospective study relied on participant-reported clinical history from a screening survey and a study questionnaire. In the prospective study, mobile phlebotomists collected whole blood, serum and a nasopharyngeal or oropharyngeal swab from each participant. Additional blood draws and questionnaires over a 2-month period could optionally be provided by prospective study participants. Blood samples from the prospective study were shipped frozen or at room temperature prior to DNA extraction. CDR1 LNHDA and CDR2 SQIVND are derived from the germline V gene (reference sequence). The CDR3 covers 19 residues, taking in both the cysteine and the phenylalanine. Of all the DNA, just the CDR3 is kept, 57 bases in frame from base 1. V and J are trimmed by 6 bases and 0 bases, and the gene matches miss 14 bases of the junction.

General study outcomes and caveats: Clinical and demographic metadata were provided uncurated, with the amount varying by source and participant.

The immunoSEQ Assay, a bias-controlled multiplex PCR, was used to amplify TCRbeta CDR3 regions from genomic DNA. Per the original workflow: Nucleated cell counts per sample were estimated from amplification of reference gene primers within the assay. To quantify the absolute abundance of each unique TCRbeta CDR3 rearrangement, sequence reads were collapsed and filtered. Productive Simpson clonality was computed per sample as the square root of Simpson's diversity index over productive rearrangements. In TCRdb, the immuneACCESS table is reduced to in-frame sequences with V and J assigned. These tables do not hold every clone; where another copy was compared, an unresolved V gene accounts for under half, and the others remain unexplained. V and J calls and clone size are given by that table; D and trimming were obtained from the DNA. The sample contains about 86,000 clones, approximately 90% of them found a single time. Clones ranked in the top ten supply roughly 1.2% of the sample.

As regards this clone: What this receptor recognizes is not known. Base qualities are not at hand, and no much larger clone is one base apart.

Sequenced: PBMCs or T cells enriched from blood (not recorded which). This chain joins TRBV19 to TRBJ1-2, and 12 junction bases match TRBD1. The clonotype was recovered from a woman between 45 and 60 years old with acute COVID-19. The CDR3 reads CASRNPGQGAVGANYGYTF. The DNA is as follows: TGTGCCAGTAGGAATCCGGGACAGGGGGCAGTAGGAGCTAACTATGGCTACACCTTC.